This passage covers 24 T cell receptor beta chains from one sample sequenced in a study of OX40 agonist ivuxolimab in advanced cancers. Sequencing was performed with immunoSEQ multiplex PCR; in TCRdb, only in-frame clones are kept and a portion is missing. The sample shows tens of thousands of clones, 88% of them seen only once. The sequences come from CD4+ or CD8+ T cells sorted from blood, collected in a trial of the OX40 agonist ivuxolimab. Receptors originate from an adult with an advanced solid tumor such as melanoma, head and neck, liver or kidney cancer.

The V call is TRBV4-1, the J call TRBJ2-7; 10 nucleotides line up with TRBD1. The CDR3 runs 15 residues. V lost 1 base to trimming and J lost 7 bases; unmatched junction nucleotides: 7. Germline assignment: CDR1 MGHRA and CDR2 YSYEKL. DNA of the CDR3: TGCGCCAGCAGCCAAGGACAGGGGGCTCAGGAGGAGCAGTACTTC. Amino acid sequence: CASSQGQGAQEEQYF.

The genes are TRBV5-3 and TRBJ2-1; D not resolved. TRBV5-3 qualifies as an ORF whose function is uncertain. V lost 0 bases and J lost 15, with 10 bases in between. This CDR3 has 11 amino acids. The CDR3 DNA reads as TGTGCCAGAAGCTTGGAAGCTTTTTTGTTCTTC. Its protein product is CARSLEAFLFF.

The V call is TRBV19, the J call TRBJ2-1; either TRBD1 or TRBD2 may supply D (5 bases each). Looked up from germline, CDR1 is LNHDA and CDR2 is SQIVND (reference sequence). The CDR3 covers 13 residues. The germline V and J ends were trimmed by 4 bases and 10 bases, with 14 bases remaining between them. DNA for the CDR3: TGTGCCAGTAGTAGGGGGACGTTCGAGGAGCAGTTCTTC. Encoded protein: CASSRGTFEEQFF. Supplemented by reference TRBV19 and TRBJ2-1, the full variable domain reads DGGITQSPKYLFRKEGQNVTLSCEQNLNHDAMYWYRQDPGQGLRLIYYSQIVNDFQKGDIAEGYSVSREKKESFPLTVTSAQKNPTAFYLCASSRGTFEEQFFGPGTRLTVL.

The chain combines TRBV13 with TRBJ2-4; 10 bases align to TRBD1. The germline gives CDR1 PRHDT, CDR2 FYEKMQ (reference sequence). The ends lost 5 bases at V and 1 base at J; junction bases unmatched: 8. The CDR3 has 17 residues. The CDR3 nucleotides are TGTGCCAGCAGCCTTGGACTGGGACAGGGGGCCAAAAACATTCAGTACTTC. Its protein is CASSLGLGQGAKNIQYF. The entire variable domain, with the rest obtained from reference TRBV13 and TRBJ2-4, is as follows: AAGVIQSPRHLIKEKRETATLKCYPIPRHDTVYWYQQGPGQDPQFLISFYEKMQSDKGSIPDRFSAQQFSDYHSELNMSSLELGDSALYFCASSLGLGQGAKNIQYFGAGTRLSVL.

This clone was counted a single time. The V call is TRBV5-3, the J call TRBJ2-7; no clear D. Being an ORF, TRBV5-3 has a function that is uncertain. The CDR3 spans 14 residues. The V gene lost 0 bases and the J gene lost 6 bases, with 13 bases spanning the gap. The CDR3 region is CARSLDSPLVEQYV. CDR3 DNA sequence: TGTGCCAGAAGCTTGGACAGCCCGCTTGTCGAGCAGTACGTC.

The gene calls are TRBV7-9 and TRBJ2-7, with unresolved D. Trimming cost V 8 bases and J 0 bases, with 11 bases left between them. The CDR3 loop spans 13 amino acids. In germline, CDR1 is SEHNR, CDR2 FQNEAQ (reference sequence). CDR3 DNA sequence: TGTGCCAGCCAAGGACCTAGCTCCTACGAGCAGTACTTC. This encodes CASQGPSSYEQYF.

The genes are TRBV28 and TRBJ2-5, with D tentatively TRBD1 (7 bases). Germline CDR1 reads MDHEN; CDR2 reads SYDVKM. The CDR3 runs to 16 residues. Trimming pared 2 bases from V and 6 bases from J, leaving 19 bases between. The CDR3 bases are TGTGCCAGCAGTTTAGGCAGGGGGGCGATACGGCAGACCCAGTACTTC. The encoded protein is CASSLGRGAIRQTQYF.

This chain connects TRBV28 to TRBJ2-1, with 7 bases identical to TRBD1. The CDR3 sequence is 14 residues long. V lost 6 bases and J lost 4; bases outside the gene matches: 6. Germline values: CDR1 MDHEN, CDR2 SYDVKM. CDR3 amino acids: CASSLVRGYNEQFF. In nucleotides, the CDR3 is TGTGCCAGCAGCCTAGTCAGGGGGTACAATGAGCAGTTCTTC.

The chain combines TRBV7-9 with TRBJ2-7, with 7 bases that match TRBD1. The V segment lost 4 bases and the J segment 5 bases; nucleotides outside the gene matches: 11. The CDR3 is 15 residues long. Germline CDR1 is SEHNR and CDR2 is FQNEAQ (reference sequence). CDR3 DNA sequence: TGTGCCAGCAGCTCGAACCGGGACAGTGGTCACGAGCAGTACTTC. Protein sequence: CASSSNRDSGHEQYF.

The chain recombines TRBV4-1 with TRBJ2-1; D is undetermined. Germline V lookup: CDR1 MGHRA, CDR2 YSYEKL. The CDR3 has 13 residues. V was clipped by 1 base and J by 5 bases, with 6 bases between them. CDR3 loop: CASSQGVDNEQFF. For the CDR3, the DNA is TGCGCCAGCAGCCAAGGGGTCGACAATGAGCAGTTCTTC.

The gene calls are TRBV2 and TRBJ2-3; 10 bases line up with TRBD2. V lost 6 bases and J lost 2; bases outside the gene matches: 8. Germline CDR1 and CDR2: SNHLY and FYNNEI. The CDR3 contains 16 residues. This CDR3 reads CASRILAGDLTDTQYF. In nucleotides, the CDR3 is TGTGCCAGCAGGATTCTAGCGGGAGACCTCACAGATACGCAGTATTTT.

The genes are TRBV5-6 and TRBJ2-7, with 7 bases identical to TRBD1. The V gene's germline CDR1 is SGHDT and CDR2 YYEEEE. The CDR3 is made up of 14 amino acids. V shed 4 bases, J shed 1 base, and the junction held 5 bases outside the gene matches. Here the CDR3 DNA reads TGTGCCAGCAGCCCAACAGGGGAATCCTACGAGCAGTACGTC. Translation gives CASSPTGESYEQYV.

This clone appeared a single time. This rearrangement joins TRBV23-1 to TRBJ2-7; 9 positions match TRBD1. TRBV23-1 counts as an open reading frame of uncertain function. V shed 3 bases, J shed 2 bases, and the junction held 2 bases outside the gene matches. This CDR3 has 14 residues. Here the CDR3 reads CASSQTGGTYEQYF. DNA of the CDR3: TGCGCCAGCAGTCAGACAGGGGGAACCTACGAGCAGTACTTC.

The chain recombines TRBV27 with TRBJ1-2, with a possible D match to TRBD1 (5 bases). The length of the CDR3 is 12 residues. The V end was cut by 6 bases, the J end by 5 bases, with 10 bases between. Germline loops: CDR1 MNHEY, CDR2 SMNVEV (reference sequence). The CDR3 region is CASRGGYYGYTF. Written as DNA, the CDR3 is TGTGCCAGCAGGGGGGGATATTATGGCTACACCTTC.

The chain combines TRBV5-4 with TRBJ2-1, with a possible D match to TRBD1 (6 bases). The CDR3 loop spans 15 amino acids. Per the germline V gene, CDR1 is SGHNT and CDR2 is YYREEE (reference sequence). Trimming removed 4 bases at V and 0 bases at J, with 11 bases between. The CDR3 sequence: CASSQGPGSYNEQFF. The CDR3 bases are TGTGCCAGCAGCCAGGGGCCGGGCTCCTACAATGAGCAGTTCTTC. Based on the CDR3 plus reference TRBV5-4 and TRBJ2-1, the full variable domain is ETGVTQSPTHLIKTRGQQVTLRCSSQSGHNTVSWYQQALGQGPQFIFQYYREEENGRGNFPPRFSGLQFPNYSSELNVNALELDDSALYLCASSQGPGSYNEQFFGPGTRLTVL.

This chain links TRBV7-2 with TRBJ2-7; D is undetermined. CDR3 length: 13 amino acids. The germline V gene encodes CDR1 SGHTA and CDR2 FQGNSA. Trimming pared 5 bases from V and 2 bases from J, leaving 10 bases between. CDR3 nucleotides: TGTGCCAGCAGCGAGCGAAGCCCCTACGAGCAGTACTTC. This translates into CASSERSPYEQYF.

CDR3 DNA: TGTGCCATCAGTGAGCCTGTCGGGTTTGCGGGAGAGTTCACAGATACGCAGTATTTT. It codes for CAISEPVGFAGEFTDTQYF. The gene calls are TRBV10-3 and TRBJ2-3, with TRBD2 matching 7 bases. V trimming: 2 bases; J trimming: 2 bases; junction bases outside the gene matches: 16. CDR3 length: 19 residues. Germline CDR1 ENHRY, CDR2 SYGVKD.

J is TRBJ1-1 and V is TRBV5-1; 7 nucleotides agree with TRBD1. The CDR3 runs 16 residues. J was trimmed by 8 bases and V by 2 bases; bases with no gene match: 15. Germline-derived CDR1 and CDR2 are SGHRS and YFSETQ. As DNA, the CDR3 is TGCGCCAGCAGCTTTCAGGGGGACGGACCTTTCCCGGAAGCTTTCTTT. This codes for CASSFQGDGPFPEAFF.

The chain has TRBV19 and TRBJ2-1, with 8 bases identical to TRBD2. The CDR3 has 14 residues. Germline V gene lookup returns CDR1 LNHDA and CDR2 SQIVND (reference sequence). V dropped 7 bases and J dropped 0; count of bases not matched to a gene: 2. The CDR3 DNA reads TGTGCCAGTACCGGGACTAGCTCCTACAATGAGCAGTTCTTC. Protein: CASTGTSSYNEQFF.

This chain uses TRBV6-1 with TRBJ2-7; D not certain. Germline CDR1 and CDR2: MNHNS and SASEGT. CDR3 length: 13 residues. V dropped 4 bases and J dropped 2 bases, with 9 bases sitting between them. CDR3 loop: CASSVRTTYEQYV. Here the CDR3 DNA reads TGTGCCAGCAGTGTCCGTACTACCTACGAGCAGTACGTC.

The CDR3 DNA follows: TGTGCCAGCGGAGATAGCGGGGGGGAGACCCAGTACTTC. As protein: CASGDSGGETQYF. The V gene is TRBV4-2, the J gene TRBJ2-5; 10 bases are a match to TRBD2. The CDR3 runs 13 residues. Per germline, CDR1 LGHNA and CDR2 YNFKEQ. The trim removed 8 bases at V and 5 bases at J, leaving 5 bases unmatched.

This sequence joins TRBV4-1 and TRBJ2-2; D perhaps matches TRBD2 (6 bases). Germline CDR1 MGHRA, CDR2 YSYEKL. This CDR3 is 13 amino acids long. V dropped 1 base and J dropped 8 bases, with 8 bases sitting between them. CDR3 in amino acids: CASSQAGRGELFF. The DNA of the CDR3 is TGCGCCAGCAGCCAAGCAGGGAGGGGGGAGCTGTTTTTT.

The rearrangement uses TRBV2 and TRBJ2-2; 10 bases agree with TRBD2. The CDR3 contains 16 residues. The ends lost 5 bases at V and 1 base at J; junction bases unmatched: 4. The V gene's germline CDR1 is SNHLY and CDR2 FYNNEI. Written as DNA, the CDR3 is TGTGCCAGCAGTCCCTGGACTAGCGGGAACACCGGGGAGCTGTTTTTT. Protein: CASSPWTSGNTGELFF.

The rearrangement uses TRBV4-1 and TRBJ1-1, with 7 nucleotides matching TRBD1. V shed 1 base, J shed 6 bases, and the junction held 8 bases outside the gene matches. The CDR3 totals 15 residues. Germline V lookup: CDR1 MGHRA, CDR2 YSYEKL. The CDR3 DNA follows: TGCGCCAGCAGCCAAGGACAGGGTTTGGGGTCTGAAGCTTTCTTT. It encodes CASSQGQGLGSEAFF.